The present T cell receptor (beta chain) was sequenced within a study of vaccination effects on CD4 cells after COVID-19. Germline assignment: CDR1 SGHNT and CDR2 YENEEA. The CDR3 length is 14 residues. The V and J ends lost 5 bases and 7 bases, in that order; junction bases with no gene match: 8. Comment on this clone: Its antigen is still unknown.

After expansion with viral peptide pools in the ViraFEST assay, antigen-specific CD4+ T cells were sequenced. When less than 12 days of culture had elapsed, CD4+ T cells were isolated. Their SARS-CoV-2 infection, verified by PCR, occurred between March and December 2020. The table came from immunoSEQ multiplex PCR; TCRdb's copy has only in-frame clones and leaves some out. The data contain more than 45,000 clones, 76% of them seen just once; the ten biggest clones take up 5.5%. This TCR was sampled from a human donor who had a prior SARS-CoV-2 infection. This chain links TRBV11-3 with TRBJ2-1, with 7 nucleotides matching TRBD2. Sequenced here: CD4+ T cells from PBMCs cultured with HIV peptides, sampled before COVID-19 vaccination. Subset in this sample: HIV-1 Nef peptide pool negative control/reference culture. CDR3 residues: CASSGIAGGNEQFF. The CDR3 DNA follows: TGTGCCAGCAGCGGGATAGCGGGCGGTAATGAGCAGTTCTTC.